A selection of T cell receptor beta chains follows, all from one sample in a study of identical twins. TCRdb recomputed calls from the 5' RACE reads with MiXCR, one row per CDR3 protein. The sample has 1,800,000 or so distinct CDR3 sequences, about 31% seen once. Material for sequencing was cord blood. These receptors were obtained from a newborn girl in good health. CDR3s include the opening cysteine and the closing phenylalanine or tryptophan. Each record gives: V gene, D gene, clone size, J gene, CDR3 DNA, CDR3 protein. The D gene is left open where the match is weak. Clone size is stated in some rows and not others, as once, few, many or a class when expanded.

v_call: TRBV20-1
d_call: .
clone_size: few
j_call: TRBJ1-2
cdr3_nt: TGCAGCGTACAGTACAGTAACTATGGCTACACCTTC
cdr3_aa: CSVQYSNYGYTF

v_call: TRBV5-6
d_call: .
clone_size: .
j_call: TRBJ1-2
cdr3_nt: TGTGCCAGCAGCCGCGGCGGTCCTCCAGGCTTTGGCTACACCTTC
cdr3_aa: CASSRGGPPGFGYTF

v_call: TRBV5-1
d_call: TRBD2
clone_size: many
j_call: TRBJ2-3
cdr3_nt: TGCGCCAGCAGCTTGGTCCTAGCGGGCTCCACAGATACGCAGTATTTT
cdr3_aa: CASSLVLAGSTDTQYF

v_call: TRBV20-1
d_call: .
clone_size: .
j_call: TRBJ1-5
cdr3_nt: TGCAGTGCTAGAGATAGGTATAAGGGGTATGAATATAGCAATCAGCCCCAGCATTTT
cdr3_aa: CSARDRYKGYEYSNQPQHF

v_call: TRBV12-3/TRBV12-4
d_call: TRBD1
clone_size: few
j_call: TRBJ2-7
cdr3_nt: TGTGCCAGCAGTTTAGCGATCTCCGGGACAGGGTGGCGCGAGCAGTACTTC
cdr3_aa: CASSLAISGTGWREQYF

v_call: TRBV7-8
d_call: .
clone_size: many
j_call: TRBJ2-3
cdr3_nt: TGTGCCAGCAGCCCACAACCTTCCACAGATACGCAGTATTTT
cdr3_aa: CASSPQPSTDTQYF

v_call: TRBV7-9
d_call: .
clone_size: .
j_call: TRBJ1-2
cdr3_nt: TGTGCCAGCAGCTTAGTCGACGTCTACTATGGCTACACCTTC
cdr3_aa: CASSLVDVYYGYTF

v_call: TRBV5-1
d_call: .
clone_size: many
j_call: TRBJ2-3
cdr3_nt: TGCGCCAGCAGCCCAGTGGGCATCACAGATACGCAGTATTTT
cdr3_aa: CASSPVGITDTQYF

v_call: TRBV29-1
d_call: TRBD1
clone_size: few
j_call: TRBJ2-5
cdr3_nt: TGCAGCGTCAGACAGGGGGGAGGGGAGACCCAGTACTTC
cdr3_aa: CSVRQGGGETQYF

v_call: TRBV5-1
d_call: .
clone_size: many
j_call: TRBJ2-7
cdr3_nt: TGCGCCAGCAGCTTGGCACCCGTCTACGAGCAGTACTTC
cdr3_aa: CASSLAPVYEQYF

v_call: TRBV20-1
d_call: .
clone_size: .
j_call: TRBJ2-2
cdr3_nt: TGCAGTGCTCCGGGGGAGGCGAACACCGGGGAGCTGTTTTTT
cdr3_aa: CSAPGEANTGELFF

v_call: TRBV2
d_call: TRBD2
clone_size: .
j_call: TRBJ2-7
cdr3_nt: TGTGTCAGCAGGACTAATGGCGGGAGGGGGAACGAGCAGTACTTC
cdr3_aa: CVSRTNGGRGNEQYF

v_call: TRBV5-8
d_call: TRBD2
clone_size: .
j_call: TRBJ2-3
cdr3_nt: TGTGCCAGCAGCTGGAGCGGGAGGTTCACAGATACGCAGTATTTT
cdr3_aa: CASSWSGRFTDTQYF

v_call: TRBV7-2
d_call: .
clone_size: .
j_call: TRBJ2-3
cdr3_nt: TGTGCCAGCAGCTTCCAATCGACTGGGGGTCCTGGTACGCAGTATTTT
cdr3_aa: CASSFQSTGGPGTQYF

v_call: TRBV30
d_call: .
clone_size: few
j_call: TRBJ1-2
cdr3_nt: TGTGCCTGGAGGCCATGGGGATGGTATGGCTACACCTTC
cdr3_aa: CAWRPWGWYGYTF

v_call: TRBV5-8
d_call: TRBD2
clone_size: .
j_call: TRBJ2-1
cdr3_nt: TGTGCCAGCTTTCTGACTAGCGGCTCCTACAATGAGCAGTTCTTC
cdr3_aa: CASFLTSGSYNEQFF

v_call: TRBV14
d_call: TRBD1
clone_size: .
j_call: TRBJ1-2
cdr3_nt: TGTGCCAGCAGCCGGACAGGTCCGAAGGGCTACACCTTC
cdr3_aa: CASSRTGPKGYTF

v_call: TRBV2
d_call: .
clone_size: .
j_call: TRBJ2-5
cdr3_nt: TGTGCCAGCAGTGTGTCCGCTCGGACAGTCACGGGGGAGACCCAGTACTTC
cdr3_aa: CASSVSARTVTGETQYF

v_call: TRBV20-1
d_call: .
clone_size: many
j_call: TRBJ1-6
cdr3_nt: TGCAGTGCTAGCAGACAGCCTAGCTCCTATAATTCACCCCTCCACTTT
cdr3_aa: CSASRQPSSYNSPLHF